Shown below are 6 T cell receptor beta chains from a single sample sequenced in a study of blood T cell repertoires in COVID-19. Assay: immunoSEQ multiplex PCR; the TCRdb copy retains only in-frame clones and omits some. The sample holds over 200,000 clones, less than 85% seen once. Input material: PBMCs or T cells enriched from blood (not recorded which). These receptors all stem from a man between 60 and 75 years old who had recovered from COVID-19.

The chain has TRBV15 and TRBJ1-2; weak D call: TRBD1 (5 bases). CDR1 is LNHNV, CDR2 YYDKDF, per germline (reference sequence). The V end was cut by 1 base, the J end by 4 bases, with 10 bases between. The CDR3 covers 14 residues. The CDR3 reads CATSRGGQGYGYTF. CDR3 DNA sequence: TGTGCCACCAGCAGAGGGGGCCAGGGCTATGGCTACACCTTC. Combining the CDR3 with reference TRBV15 and TRBJ1-2 gives the whole variable domain DAMVIQNPRYQVTQFGKPVTLSCSQTLNHNVMYWYQQKSSQAPKLLFHYYDKDFNNEADTPDNFQSRRPNTSFCFLDIRSPGLGDTAMYLCATSRGGQGYGYTFGSGTRLTVV.

V is TRBV9 and J is TRBJ1-2; 7 bases fit TRBD1. Germline V gene data show CDR1 as SGDLS and CDR2 as YYNGEE. The trim removed 0 bases at V and 4 bases at J, leaving 12 bases unmatched. The CDR3 is 17 amino acids. The CDR3 is CASSVDSLQGRVYGYTF. The CDR3 DNA follows: TGTGCCAGCAGCGTAGACTCCCTACAGGGGCGCGTCTATGGCTACACCTTC.

The chain has TRBV13 and TRBJ1-3; D is possibly TRBD1 (6 bases). Trimming cost V 5 bases and J 0 bases, with 17 bases left between them. CDR1 and CDR2 from the germline V gene are PRHDT and FYEKMQ (reference sequence). This CDR3 has 17 residues. In DNA, the CDR3 is TGTGCCAGCAGCATAACGGGACATCGGGACTCTGGAAACACCATATATTTT. Amino acids: CASSITGHRDSGNTIYF. Complete variable domain (other parts from reference TRBV13 and TRBJ1-3): AAGVIQSPRHLIKEKRETATLKCYPIPRHDTVYWYQQGPGQDPQFLISFYEKMQSDKGSIPDRFSAQQFSDYHSELNMSSLELGDSALYFCASSITGHRDSGNTIYFGEGSWLTVV.

This chain uses TRBV27 with TRBJ2-7; 8 bases agree with TRBD2. Germline trimming cut 7 bases from V and 4 bases from J; bases unmatched to any gene: 18. The length of the CDR3 is 17 residues. CDR1 is MNHEY and CDR2 is SMNVEV in the germline V gene (reference sequence). The CDR3 sequence is CASTASGGGRREYEQYF. The DNA of the CDR3 is TGTGCCAGCACCGCGTCCGGGGGGGGCCGCAGGGAGTACGAGCAGTACTTC.

The chain carries TRBV14 and TRBJ1-2; 8 bases fit TRBD1. Germline V gene lookup returns CDR1 SGHDN and CDR2 FVKESK. V gave up 4 bases and J gave up 5 bases; unmatched junction bases: 6. This CDR3 has 14 amino acids. Here the CDR3 DNA reads TGTGCCAGCAGCCTCCAGACAGGGGATTATGGCTACACCTTC. Translating gives CASSLQTGDYGYTF. The full variable domain, rest sourced from reference TRBV14 and TRBJ1-2, is EAGVTQFPSHSVIEKGQTVTLRCDPISGHDNLYWYRRVMGKEIKFLLHFVKESKQDESGMPNNRFLAERTGGTYSTLKVQPAELEDSGVYFCASSLQTGDYGYTFGSGTRLTVV.

This rearrangement joins TRBV6-2 or TRBV6-3 to TRBJ1-5, with D possibly matching TRBD1 (6 bases). The CDR3 totals 16 residues. The ends were cut back, 2 bases at V and 5 bases at J, with 16 bases in the middle. Germline CDR1 and CDR2: MNHEY and SVGEGT. CDR3 residues: CASSYTRGGGDQPQHF. CDR3 bases: TGTGCCAGCAGTTACACCAGGGGCGGTGGGGATCAGCCCCAGCATTTT.